A single sample gave rise to the 27 T cell receptor beta chains below, sequenced in a study of blood T cell repertoires in COVID-19. Sequencing was performed with immunoSEQ multiplex PCR; in TCRdb, only in-frame clones are kept and a portion is missing. The sample has 200,000 or so clones; 86% are singletons. Specimen: peripheral blood. The origin of the receptors is a man aged 50 to 60 with acute or convalescent COVID-19.

The genes are TRBV19 and TRBJ1-4, with D tentatively TRBD1 (5 bases). This CDR3 has 16 residues. Germline V CDR1 and CDR2: LNHDA, SQIVND (reference sequence). Trimming took off 1 base at V and 4 bases at J, with 13 bases between the two ends. The CDR3 here is CASSIALWGGNEKLFF. CDR3 nucleotides: TGTGCCAGTAGTATAGCCCTCTGGGGGGGTAATGAAAAACTGTTTTTT.

V and J are TRBV6-5 and TRBJ1-2; TRBD1 might be the D (6 bases). Germline V lookup: CDR1 MNHEY, CDR2 SVGAGI. This CDR3 comprises 16 residues. Trimming shortened V by 0 bases and J by 6 bases, and 17 bases separated the two germline ends. Here the CDR3 reads CASSYSRASGADGYTF. DNA for the CDR3: TGTGCCAGCAGTTACTCGAGGGCGTCAGGGGCTGATGGCTACACCTTC.

The J gene is TRBJ1-1, the V gene TRBV27; 7 positions agree with TRBD1. V shed 5 bases and J 0 bases; nucleotides not matched to a gene: 3. CDR1 and CDR2 from the germline V gene are MNHEY and SMNVEV (reference sequence). This CDR3 is 14 amino acids long. The DNA of the CDR3 is TGTGCCAGCAGTCCCGGGACAGTGAACACTGAAGCTTTCTTT. Translating it yields CASSPGTVNTEAFF.

The rearrangement joins TRBV18 to TRBJ1-3, with 7 bases fitting TRBD1. The CDR3 sequence is 16 residues long. Per the germline V gene, CDR1 is KGHSH and CDR2 is LQKENI. V dropped 4 bases and J dropped 6; count of bases not matched to a gene: 12. This CDR3 is CASSRPPDRVENTIYF. CDR3 nucleotide sequence: TGTGCCAGCTCACGTCCCCCCGACAGGGTGGAAAACACCATATATTTT.

The rearrangement links TRBV6-6 to TRBJ1-4, with unresolved D. The CDR3 is 14 amino acids. Trimming cost V 2 bases and J 4 bases, with 8 bases left between them. In germline, CDR1 is MNHNY, CDR2 SVGAGI (reference sequence). This chain's CDR3 is CASSYLDFNEKLFF. The CDR3 bases are TGTGCCAGCAGTTACCTGGACTTTAATGAAAAACTGTTTTTT.

The V and J genes are TRBV6-5 and TRBJ2-7; 8 bases are shared with TRBD2. The V segment lost 5 bases and the J segment 0 bases; nucleotides outside the gene matches: 6. The CDR3 is made up of 15 amino acids. Germline V lookup: CDR1 MNHEY, CDR2 SVGAGI. The CDR3 is CASSPFLAGSYEQYF. Written as DNA, the CDR3 is TGTGCCAGCAGTCCTTTTCTAGCGGGCTCCTACGAGCAGTACTTC.

This chain joins TRBV5-4 and TRBJ2-5; D is unclear. This CDR3 has 16 residues. Per germline, CDR1 SGHNT and CDR2 YYREEE (reference sequence). Trimming cost V 3 bases and J 2 bases, with 17 bases left between them. CDR3 residues: CASSSSVGFRQETQYF. As DNA, the CDR3 is TGTGCCAGCAGCTCCTCAGTGGGCTTTAGACAAGAGACCCAGTACTTC.

The J gene is TRBJ2-5, the V gene TRBV9; 9 bases fit TRBD1. V lost 0 bases and J lost 1; bases outside the gene matches: 4. CDR3 length: 16 amino acids. The germline V gene has CDR1 SGDLS and CDR2 YYNGEE. CDR3 region: CASSVGQGVGQETQYF. The CDR3 region has the DNA TGTGCCAGCAGCGTAGGACAGGGGGTAGGCCAAGAGACCCAGTACTTC.

The chain uses TRBV7-9 and TRBJ1-6; possible D gene TRBD1, 6 bases. CDR1 and CDR2 from the germline V gene are SEHNR and FQNEAQ (reference sequence). The length of the CDR3 is 15 residues. Trimming took off 8 bases at V and 2 bases at J, with 13 bases between the two ends. The CDR3 DNA reads TGTGCCAGCTCCCGGACAGCTACCTATAATTCACCCCTCCACTTT. Encoded protein: CASSRTATYNSPLHF.

V and J are TRBV9 and TRBJ1-1, with a tentative D call TRBD1 (5 bases). The CDR3 is made up of 13 amino acids. Trimming pared 3 bases from V and 4 bases from J, leaving 10 bases between. Germline CDR1 SGDLS, CDR2 YYNGEE. In DNA, the CDR3 is TGTGCCAGCAGCGACCAGGGAACCACTGAAGCTTTCTTT. Protein sequence: CASSDQGTTEAFF. The full variable domain, rest sourced from reference TRBV9 and TRBJ1-1, is DSGVTQTPKHLITATGQRVTLRCSPRSGDLSVYWYQQSLDQGLQFLIQYYNGEERAKGNILERFSAQQFPDLHSELNLSSLELGDSALYFCASSDQGTTEAFFGQGTRLTVV.

This sequence joins TRBV7-9 and TRBJ1-2, with 7 bases matching TRBD1. The length of the CDR3 is 13 residues. The trim removed 2 bases at V and 6 bases at J, leaving 3 bases unmatched. Germline V gene sequence: CDR1 SEHNR, CDR2 FQNEAQ (reference sequence). The CDR3 region is CASSLRQGDGYTF. In DNA form, the CDR3 reads TGTGCCAGCAGCTTAAGGCAGGGGGATGGCTACACCTTC.

The chain links TRBV4-2 to TRBJ2-1; 9 bases agree with TRBD1. Unmatched junction bases numbered 12, after V lost 0 bases and J lost 3 bases. The V gene's germline CDR1 is LGHNA and CDR2 YNFKEQ. This CDR3 contains 19 residues. This CDR3 reads CASSQEGAVGTGLYNEQFF. The CDR3 DNA is TGTGCCAGCAGCCAAGAGGGGGCTGTAGGGACAGGGCTCTACAATGAGCAGTTCTTC.

CDR3 protein: CASSPQVASGTYEQYF. DNA of the CDR3: TGTGCCAGCAGCCCTCAGGTGGCTAGCGGTACCTACGAGCAGTACTTC. The rearrangement joins TRBV9 to TRBJ2-7; 7 bases fit TRBD2. This CDR3 comprises 16 residues. The germline V gene encodes CDR1 SGDLS and CDR2 YYNGEE. Losses at the gene ends were 4 bases for V and 2 bases for J; bases not matched to a gene: 12.

V gene TRBV18 combines with J gene TRBJ1-1; the D is unclear. The CDR3 has 14 residues. The germline V gene encodes CDR1 KGHSH and CDR2 LQKENI. Trimming shortened V by 4 bases and J by 4 bases, and 13 bases separated the two germline ends. CDR3 in amino acids: CASSQDWSVTEAFF. The CDR3 nucleotides are TGTGCCAGCTCACAGGACTGGTCGGTCACTGAAGCTTTCTTT.

V usage is TRBV6-1 and J usage is TRBJ2-1; 11 bases are a match to TRBD1. Germline V gene data show CDR1 as MNHNS and CDR2 as SASEGT. The CDR3 has 16 amino acids. V lost 4 bases, J lost 7 bases, and 9 bases stayed unmatched. The DNA for the CDR3 is TGTGCCAGCAGTGTGGGTTGGACAGGGGGCGGGAATGAGCAGTTCTTC. Protein sequence: CASSVGWTGGGNEQFF.

The chain combines TRBV14 with TRBJ1-2; the D is unclear. The germline CDR1 and CDR2 sequences are SGHDN and FVKESK. V was clipped by 1 base and J by 0 bases, with 9 bases between them. This CDR3 spans 15 amino acids. The CDR3 DNA reads TGTGCCAGCAGCCAAGGGCCGGGGACTAACTATGGCTACACCTTC. Translation gives CASSQGPGTNYGYTF.

The chain has TRBV7-9 and TRBJ2-7; D is perhaps TRBD1 (5 bases). The CDR3 covers 16 residues. Germline V gives CDR1 SEHNR, CDR2 FQNEAQ (reference sequence). V was cut by 5 bases and J by 0 bases, with 17 bases left in between. CDR3 sequence (DNA): TGTGCCAGCAGCGGCCTTTCGCAGGGAAGCTCCTACGAGCAGTACTTC. The encoded protein is CASSGLSQGSSYEQYF.

In its sample, this clone was seen once. The rearrangement joins TRBV5-1 to TRBJ1-4; no firm D call. This CDR3 spans 16 amino acids. Trimming pared 5 bases from V and 5 bases from J, leaving 19 bases between. CDR1 SGHRS and CDR2 YFSETQ come from the germline V gene. The CDR3 region has the DNA TGCGCCAGCAGTTCCTCAGGATTCGGCCGGAATGAAAAACTGTTTTTT. Translating gives CASSSSGFGRNEKLFF.

The CDR3 DNA sequence: TGTGCCAGCTCCCGGGGACTTGGACAGGGCAACGGGCCCCTCCACTTT. It codes for CASSRGLGQGNGPLHF. The rearrangement uses TRBV13 and TRBJ1-6, with 8 bases fitting TRBD1. V lost 8 bases, J lost 13 bases, and 19 bases stayed unmatched. CDR3 length: 16 residues. CDR1 is PRHDT and CDR2 is FYEKMQ in the germline V gene (reference sequence).

This chain links TRBV25-1 with TRBJ2-7; the D gene is possibly TRBD2 (6 bases). Germline CDR1 reads MGHDK; CDR2 reads SYGVNS. The CDR3 has 13 amino acids. V was trimmed by 11 bases and J by 3 bases, leaving 17 bases between them. The CDR3 DNA reads TGTGCCGTTTCCTCTTTTAGCGGCTACGAGCAGTACTTC. Protein product: CAVSSFSGYEQYF.

This clone occurred once. CDR3 DNA sequence: TGTGCCAGCAGCTTGGGATATGGGGCTGGCGGGGGACAAGAGACCCAGTACTTC. Protein: CASSLGYGAGGGQETQYF. The chain links TRBV5-5 to TRBJ2-5; TRBD2 aligns across 7 bases. Germline V gene sequence: CDR1 SGHKS, CDR2 YYEKEE (reference sequence). The CDR3 is made up of 18 amino acids. The J segment lost 2 bases and the V segment lost 0 bases, leaving 13 bases of the junction unmatched.

This chain joins TRBV7-2 and TRBJ1-3; 8 bases line up with TRBD1. Germline V gives CDR1 SGHTA, CDR2 FQGNSA. The CDR3 covers 14 residues. V trimming: 5 bases; J trimming: 1 base; junction bases outside the gene matches: 1. Here the CDR3 DNA reads TGTGCCAGCAGCCGGACAGGGTCTGGAAACACCATATATTTT. Translating gives CASSRTGSGNTIYF.

The rearrangement uses TRBV5-6 and TRBJ1-6; TRBD1 agrees at 7 bases. V lost 0 bases and J lost 1; bases outside the gene matches: 4. Germline V gives CDR1 SGHDT, CDR2 YYEEEE. The CDR3 extends over 17 amino acids. In nucleotides, the CDR3 is TGTGCCAGCAGCTTGGCCCTGACAGGGTCCTATAATTCACCCCTCCACTTT. Translated: CASSLALTGSYNSPLHF.

The V and J genes are TRBV11-2 and TRBJ2-4, with TRBD2 matching 14 bases. The germline V gene has CDR1 SGHAT and CDR2 FQNNGV. Trimming cost V 4 bases and J 15 bases; bases outside gene matches: 5. The CDR3 contains 13 residues. CDR3 residues: CASSSTSGGDGYF. For the CDR3, the DNA is TGTGCCAGCAGCTCGACTAGCGGGGGGGATGGGTACTTC.

The V call is TRBV19, the J call TRBJ1-5; weak D call: TRBD1 (6 bases). V was cut by 4 bases and J by 0 bases, with 10 bases left in between. This CDR3 has 15 residues. Germline lookup yields CDR1 LNHDA and CDR2 SQIVND (reference sequence). CDR3 loop: CASSRGQISNQPQHF. The CDR3 DNA sequence: TGTGCCAGTAGTAGGGGACAAATTAGCAATCAGCCCCAGCATTTT.

The gene calls are TRBV27 and TRBJ1-6; D might be TRBD1 (5 bases). Germline values: CDR1 MNHEY, CDR2 SMNVEV (reference sequence). The CDR3 totals 17 residues. V was shortened by 7 bases and J by 6 bases, with 22 bases between the two germline ends. The CDR3 reads CASNHKGNRRSNSPLHF. The CDR3 DNA is TGTGCCAGCAATCATAAGGGGAACCGTCGGTCTAATTCACCCCTCCACTTT.

This clone was detected once. CDR3 nucleotides: TGTGCCAGCAGTTCAACCGACAGGGCCGGTGGCTACACCTTC. Its protein is CASSSTDRAGGYTF. The chain joins TRBV6-5 to TRBJ1-2; TRBD1 matches at 7 bases. The J segment lost 7 bases and the V segment lost 4 bases, leaving 9 bases of the junction unmatched. The CDR3 loop spans 14 amino acids. Per the germline V gene, CDR1 is MNHEY and CDR2 is SVGAGI.